This T cell receptor beta chain is from a study of neurological immune-mediated disorders. The cDNA was generated through 5'RACE incorporating 10-nucleotide random UMIs. A single run covered 15-18 subjects with over 170 million TCR-beta sequences. In TCRdb, the 5' RACE reads were re-called with MiXCR into one record per CDR3 protein. In the table there are under 50,000 distinct CDR3 sequences, around 12% of which are singletons. Trimming shortened V by 4 bases and J by 4 bases, and 20 bases separated the two germline ends. The CDR3 is made up of 18 amino acids. Germline CDR1 reads MNHEY; CDR2 reads SVGEGT. The time point denotes: longitudinal time-point 2. 2 million unsorted PBMCs were stored in RNAlater at -80 °C before RNA extraction. Note on this clonotype: Its cognate antigen is unknown.

Study observations and caveats: None of the CDR3 amino acid sequences of expanded clones recurred across subjects, suggesting private repertoires in all groups.

V usage is TRBV6-2 or TRBV6-3 and J usage is TRBJ2-6; D not certain. The sequenced sample was PBMCs. This sequence was found in a male donor with HTLV-1-associated myelopathy (HAM/TSP). The DNA of the CDR3 is TGTGCCAGCAGTTTTTTGAGGAGAGGTGTTTCGGGGGCCAACGTCCTGACTTTC. Amino acid sequence: CASSFLRRGVSGANVLTF.